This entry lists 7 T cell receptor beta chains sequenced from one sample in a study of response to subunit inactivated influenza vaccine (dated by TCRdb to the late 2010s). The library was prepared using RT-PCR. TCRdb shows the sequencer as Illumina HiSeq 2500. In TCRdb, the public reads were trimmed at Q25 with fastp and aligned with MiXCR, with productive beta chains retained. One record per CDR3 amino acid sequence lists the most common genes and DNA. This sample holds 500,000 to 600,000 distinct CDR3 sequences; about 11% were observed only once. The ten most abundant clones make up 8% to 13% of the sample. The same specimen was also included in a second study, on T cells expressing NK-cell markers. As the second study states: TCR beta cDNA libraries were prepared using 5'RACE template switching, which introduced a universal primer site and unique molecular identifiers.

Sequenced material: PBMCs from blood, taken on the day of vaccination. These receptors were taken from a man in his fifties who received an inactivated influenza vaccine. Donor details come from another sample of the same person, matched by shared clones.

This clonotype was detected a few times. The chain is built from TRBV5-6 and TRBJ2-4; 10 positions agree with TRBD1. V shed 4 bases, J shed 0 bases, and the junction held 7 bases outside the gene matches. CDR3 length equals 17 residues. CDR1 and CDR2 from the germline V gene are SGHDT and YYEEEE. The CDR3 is CASSGDRGALAKNIQYF. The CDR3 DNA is TGTGCCAGCAGCGGGGACAGGGGAGCCCTAGCCAAAAACATTCAGTACTTC.

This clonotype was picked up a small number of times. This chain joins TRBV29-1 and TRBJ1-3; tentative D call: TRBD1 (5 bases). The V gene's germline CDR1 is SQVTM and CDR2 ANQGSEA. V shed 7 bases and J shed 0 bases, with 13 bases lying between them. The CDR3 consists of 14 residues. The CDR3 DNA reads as TGCAGCGCCCAGCCCGGGACCTCTGGAAACACCATATATTTT. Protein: CSAQPGTSGNTIYF.

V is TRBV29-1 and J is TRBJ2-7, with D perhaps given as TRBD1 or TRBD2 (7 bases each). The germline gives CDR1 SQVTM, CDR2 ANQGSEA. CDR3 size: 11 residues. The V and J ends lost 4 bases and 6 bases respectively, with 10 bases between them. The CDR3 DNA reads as TGCAGCGTTGGGGAGGGGGCCGAGCAGTACTTC. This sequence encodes CSVGEGAEQYF.

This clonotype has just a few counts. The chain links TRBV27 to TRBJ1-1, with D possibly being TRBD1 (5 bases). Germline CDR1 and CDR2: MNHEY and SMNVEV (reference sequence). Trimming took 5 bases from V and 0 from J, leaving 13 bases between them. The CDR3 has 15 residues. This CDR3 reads CASSPGEQVNTEAFF. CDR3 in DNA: TGTGCCAGCAGTCCGGGGGAACAGGTGAACACTGAAGCTTTCTTT.

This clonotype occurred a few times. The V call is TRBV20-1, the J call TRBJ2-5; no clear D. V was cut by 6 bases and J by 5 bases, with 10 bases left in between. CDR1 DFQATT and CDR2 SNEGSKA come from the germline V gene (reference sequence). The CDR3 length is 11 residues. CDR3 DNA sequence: TGCAGTGCGCTCTTCCTGGAGACCCAGTACTTC. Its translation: CSALFLETQYF.

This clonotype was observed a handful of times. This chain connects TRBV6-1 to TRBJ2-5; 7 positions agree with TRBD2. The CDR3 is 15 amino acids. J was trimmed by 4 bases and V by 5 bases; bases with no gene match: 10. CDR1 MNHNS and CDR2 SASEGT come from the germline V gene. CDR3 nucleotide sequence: TGTGCCAGCAGTCCCGCGGGGGAGGGAGGAGAGACCCAGTACTTC. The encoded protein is CASSPAGEGGETQYF.

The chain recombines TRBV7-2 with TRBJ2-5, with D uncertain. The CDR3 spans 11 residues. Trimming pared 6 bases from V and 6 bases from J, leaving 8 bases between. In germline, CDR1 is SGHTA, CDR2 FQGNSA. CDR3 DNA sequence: TGTGCCAGCAGAACCGGGCAGACCCAGTACTTC. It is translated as CASRTGQTQYF.